This T cell receptor (beta chain) emerged from a study of T cell responses to AZD1222 COVID-19 vaccine. Germline lookup yields CDR1 MGHRA and CDR2 YSYEKL. This CDR3 region has 15 residues. With 1 base removed from V and 0 bases from J, the gap between germline ends came to 10 bases. This clone was found a few times. Method: immunoSEQ multiplex PCR; TCRdb's copy keeps in-frame clones and lacks some. The repertoire holds about 80,000 clones, with roughly 87% as singletons. Sequencing used peripheral blood, obtained on day 0 of AZD1222 vaccination. The TCR comes from an adult in good health. V gene TRBV4-1 combines with J gene TRBJ2-7, with TRBD1 as a possible D gene (5 bases). CDR3 amino acids: CASSQVTGHSYEQYF. The CDR3 coding sequence is TGCGCCAGCAGCCAAGTAACAGGACACTCCTACGAGCAGTACTTC.